Presented here are 28 T cell receptor beta chains from one specimen sequenced in a study of T cell responses to AZD1222 COVID-19 vaccine. Data came from immunoSEQ multiplex PCR; TCRdb stores just in-frame clones and leaves some out. The table shows 150,000 to 200,000 clones, with around 90% occurring only once. Specimen: peripheral blood, collected on day 0 of AZD1222 vaccination. Every receptor here comes from an adult in good health.

The J gene is TRBJ2-7, the V gene TRBV11-2, with a possible D match to TRBD1 (5 bases). Germline CDR1 and CDR2: SGHAT and FQNNGV. V lost 1 base to trimming and J lost 3 bases, with 13 bases between them. The CDR3 runs to 15 residues. DNA for the CDR3: TGTGCCAGCAGCTTAGTCGCCCAGGGAAACTACGAGCAGTACTTC. This sequence encodes CASSLVAQGNYEQYF.

The rearrangement uses TRBV5-1 and TRBJ1-1, with no clear D. Deletions cut 1 base from V and 0 bases from J, with 4 bases between. Germline assignment: CDR1 SGHRS and CDR2 YFSETQ. The CDR3 is 13 amino acids. The CDR3 loop is CASSLRMNTEAFF. The DNA for the CDR3 is TGCGCCAGCAGCTTGCGGATGAACACTGAAGCTTTCTTT.

The rearrangement uses TRBV3-1 (or the pseudogene TRBV3-2) and TRBJ1-5; the D gene is possibly TRBD1 (6 bases). The length of the CDR3 is 13 residues. CDR1 is LGHDT, CDR2 YNNKEL, per germline (reference sequence). V lost 1 base to trimming and J lost 7 bases, with 8 bases between them. The CDR3 region has the DNA TGTGCCAGCAGCCAAGGGGACAAGCAGCCCCAGCATTTT. Translated, it gives CASSQGDKQPQHF.

This chain links TRBV7-3 with TRBJ2-1; 8 bases are a match to TRBD2. V lost 1 base, J lost 5 bases, and 10 bases stayed unmatched. The CDR3 contains 17 residues. Germline V CDR1 and CDR2: SGHTA, FQGTGA. This CDR3 is CASSLMARLAGHNEQFF. DNA of the CDR3: TGTGCCAGCAGCTTAATGGCCCGCCTAGCGGGCCACAATGAGCAGTTCTTC.

This sequence joins TRBV5-1 and TRBJ2-7, with TRBD2 as a possible D gene (6 bases). This CDR3 is 16 amino acids long. CDR1 and CDR2 from the germline V gene are SGHRS and YFSETQ. The V gene lost 4 bases and the J gene lost 0 bases, with 17 bases spanning the gap. CDR3: CASSPIPGLSSYEQYF. The CDR3 coding sequence is TGCGCCAGCAGCCCAATCCCGGGACTCAGCTCCTACGAGCAGTACTTC.

The rearrangement joins TRBV19 to TRBJ1-1, with 9 positions matching TRBD1. Germline V gene data show CDR1 as LNHDA and CDR2 as SQIVND (reference sequence). The trim removed 6 bases at V and 4 bases at J, leaving 12 bases unmatched. The CDR3 runs to 16 residues. CDR3 nucleotide sequence: TGTGCCAGTAGGAGTCCCGGGACAGGGACCAGCACTGAAGCTTTCTTT. It encodes CASRSPGTGTSTEAFF. Full variable domain (remainder filled in from reference TRBV19 and TRBJ1-1): DGGITQSPKYLFRKEGQNVTLSCEQNLNHDAMYWYRQDPGQGLRLIYYSQIVNDFQKGDIAEGYSVSREKKESFPLTVTSAQKNPTAFYLCASRSPGTGTSTEAFFGQGTRLTVV.

The CDR3 loop reads CASSGDNLRGMVRAFF. CDR3 nucleotides: TGTGCCAGCAGTGGAGATAACCTGCGGGGTATGGTGAGGGCTTTCTTT. The chain links TRBV6-1 to TRBJ1-1; D is unresolved. V was shortened by 4 bases and J by 11 bases, with 26 bases between the two germline ends. Germline CDR1 MNHNS, CDR2 SASEGT. The CDR3 loop spans 16 amino acids.

V and J are TRBV19 and TRBJ1-1; no firm D call. The length of the CDR3 is 14 residues. Germline CDR1 and CDR2: LNHDA and SQIVND (reference sequence). V dropped 6 bases and J dropped 0 bases, with 11 bases sitting between them. The chain's CDR3 is CASSPAQMNTEAFF. CDR3 in DNA: TGTGCCAGTAGCCCCGCACAGATGAACACTGAAGCTTTCTTT.

J is TRBJ2-7 and V is TRBV20-1; a possible D gene is TRBD2 (5 bases). The CDR3 spans 11 residues. Trimming shortened V by 6 bases and J by 3 bases, and 9 bases separated the two germline ends. CDR1 and CDR2 (germline): DFQATT, SNEGSKA (reference sequence). The CDR3 here is CSAGIIYEQYF. DNA of the CDR3: TGCAGTGCCGGGATCATCTACGAGCAGTACTTC.

The chain carries TRBV2 and TRBJ1-2; unclear D gene. Trimming left V 7 bases short and J 6 bases short, with 15 bases between. CDR3 size: 13 residues. CDR1 and CDR2 from the germline V gene are SNHLY and FYNNEI. CDR3 amino acids: CASTRETIDGYTF. CDR3 nucleotides: TGTGCCAGCACGAGGGAAACGATCGATGGCTACACCTTC.

This sequence joins TRBV7-9 and TRBJ1-2; D ambiguous. Germline loops: CDR1 SEHNR, CDR2 FQNEAQ (reference sequence). The CDR3 runs to 13 residues. V shed 5 bases and J shed 4 bases, with 11 bases lying between them. CDR3 in DNA: TGTGCCAGCAGCCTGCCGAACAGCTATGGCTACACCTTC. It translates to CASSLPNSYGYTF.

This clone was detected a few times. The chain has TRBV27 and TRBJ2-7; 7 bases are shared with TRBD2. The junction had 10 bases not matched to a gene; V was cut back by 5 bases and J by 6 bases. Germline CDR1 MNHEY, CDR2 SMNVEV (reference sequence). The CDR3 consists of 14 residues. In nucleotides, the CDR3 is TGTGCCAGCAGTGTGTACCGGGGGGAGAGCGAGCAGTACTTC. This encodes CASSVYRGESEQYF.

CDR3 sequence reads: CAWSVRRRHSGNTIYF. Here the CDR3 DNA reads TGTGCCTGGAGTGTAAGACGGCGGCACTCTGGAAACACCATATATTTT. The chain combines TRBV30 with TRBJ1-3, with D uncertain. The CDR3 runs 16 residues. Germline CDR1 GTSNPN, CDR2 SVGIG (reference sequence). V was clipped by 0 bases and J by 0 bases, with 12 bases between them.

The chain carries TRBV7-2 and TRBJ2-1; D gene uncertain. Trimming stripped 1 base from V and 9 bases from J, with 7 bases between. The CDR3 consists of 12 residues. CDR1 SGHTA and CDR2 FQGNSA come from the germline V gene. CDR3 amino acids: CASSLVRSEQFF. For the CDR3, the DNA is TGTGCCAGCAGCTTAGTCCGCAGTGAGCAGTTCTTC.

The chain links TRBV10-3 to TRBJ2-5, with 16 bases that match TRBD2. This CDR3 is built from 16 residues. Looked up from germline, CDR1 is ENHRY and CDR2 is SYGVKD. J lost 3 bases, V lost 3 bases, and 1 base had no gene match. This CDR3 reads CAISDGTSGREETQYF. The CDR3 region has the DNA TGTGCCATCAGTGACGGGACTAGCGGGAGGGAAGAGACCCAGTACTTC.

The chain couples TRBV6-5 to TRBJ2-1; D is possibly TRBD1 or TRBD2 (5 bases each). V was cut by 6 bases and J by 1 base, with 10 bases left in between. CDR3 length: 14 residues. Germline V lookup: CDR1 MNHEY, CDR2 SVGAGI. The CDR3 is CASSRGGSYNEQFF. The CDR3 DNA is TGTGCCAGCAGCCGTGGGGGATCCTACAATGAGCAGTTCTTC.

The chain recombines TRBV30 with TRBJ1-3; 7 bases align to TRBD1. The germline gives CDR1 GTSNPN, CDR2 SVGIG (reference sequence). J gave up 4 bases and V 5 bases, and 11 bases lay outside the gene matches. The CDR3 runs 15 residues. The CDR3, as DNA: TGTGCCTGGGCCCTCCAAGGGGGCGCCGGAAACACCATATATTTT. Translating gives CAWALQGGAGNTIYF.

The rearrangement uses TRBV19 and TRBJ2-1; 11 bases are a match to TRBD2. This CDR3 comprises 15 residues. J gave up 4 bases and V 4 bases, and 3 bases lay outside the gene matches. Germline CDR1 is LNHDA and CDR2 is SQIVND (reference sequence). CDR3 nucleotides: TGTGCCAGTAGTAAGACTAGCGGGACTTACAATGAGCAGTTCTTC. It yields the protein CASSKTSGTYNEQFF.

The chain joins TRBV11-3 to TRBJ2-1, with no clear D. V dropped 2 bases and J dropped 8 bases, with 7 bases sitting between them. The CDR3 is 12 residues long. Germline CDR1 SGHNT, CDR2 YENEEA. The CDR3 loop is CASSLNGYEQFF. As DNA, the CDR3 is TGTGCCAGCAGCTTAAATGGCTATGAGCAGTTCTTC.

This clone was seen a single time. The chain uses TRBV7-9 and TRBJ2-7; TRBD1 is a possible D gene (6 bases). Germline V gene lookup returns CDR1 SEHNR and CDR2 FQNEAQ (reference sequence). The length of the CDR3 is 15 residues. Trimming stripped 7 bases from V and 1 base from J, with 17 bases between. The chain's CDR3 is CASNSQLQGSYEQYF. In nucleotides, the CDR3 is TGTGCCAGCAACTCCCAACTACAGGGATCCTACGAGCAGTACTTC.

V usage is TRBV19 and J usage is TRBJ1-1, with a tentative D call TRBD1 (5 bases). CDR1 and CDR2 (germline): LNHDA, SQIVND (reference sequence). CDR3 length equals 15 residues. Trimming took 7 bases from V and 7 from J, leaving 22 bases between them. CDR3 sequence reads: CASKPAGLEVGEAFF. DNA of the CDR3: TGTGCCAGTAAACCAGCGGGACTAGAGGTAGGTGAAGCTTTCTTT.

This sequence joins TRBV19 and TRBJ1-1; D gene unclear. Germline lookup yields CDR1 LNHDA and CDR2 SQIVND (reference sequence). V was cut by 6 bases and J by 0 bases, with 14 bases left in between. This CDR3 has 15 amino acids. For the CDR3, the DNA is TGTGCCAGTAGGGATTCTGACGGGTTGAACACTGAAGCTTTCTTT. Translated: CASRDSDGLNTEAFF.

This rearrangement joins TRBV12-5 to TRBJ2-1; TRBD2 aligns across 7 bases. V lost 0 bases and J lost 3; bases outside the gene matches: 5. Germline V gene lookup returns CDR1 LGHNT and CDR2 FRNRAP. The CDR3 covers 16 residues. The CDR3 sequence: CASGLVPRGSYNEQFF. The CDR3 DNA reads as TGTGCTAGTGGTTTGGTACCGCGCGGGAGCTACAATGAGCAGTTCTTC.

The rearrangement joins TRBV7-2 to TRBJ2-2; TRBD2 aligns across 12 bases. Germline V lookup: CDR1 SGHTA, CDR2 FQGNSA. J was trimmed by 9 bases and V by 10 bases; bases with no gene match: 15. The CDR3 contains 16 residues. The CDR3 is CATVPGLAGIVRELFF. Here the CDR3 DNA reads TGTGCCACCGTTCCGGGACTAGCGGGTATCGTGAGGGAGCTGTTTTTT. Full variable domain (missing parts from reference TRBV7-2 and TRBJ2-2): GAGVSQSPSNKVTEKGKDVELRCDPISGHTALYWYRQSLGQGLEFLIYFQGNSAPDKSGLPSDRFSAERTGGSVSTLTIQRTQQEDSAVYLCATVPGLAGIVRELFFGEGSRLTVL.

This clone was seen only once. The chain joins TRBV7-3 to TRBJ2-1, with 10 bases lining up with TRBD2. From germline, CDR1 is SGHTA and CDR2 FQGTGA. This CDR3 contains 16 residues. V lost 2 bases, J lost 8 bases, and 9 bases stayed unmatched. CDR3: CASSLSSGTSAYEQFF. In DNA form, the CDR3 reads TGTGCCAGCAGCTTATCTTCCGGGACTAGCGCTTATGAGCAGTTCTTC.

J is TRBJ2-1 and V is TRBV6-5, with 10 bases identical to TRBD1. Germline assignment: CDR1 MNHEY and CDR2 SVGAGI. The CDR3 extends over 16 amino acids. The V and J ends lost 3 bases and 8 bases, in that order; junction bases with no gene match: 10. The chain's CDR3 is CASSYSPGQGFDEQFF. The CDR3 DNA sequence: TGTGCCAGCAGTTATTCTCCGGGACAGGGGTTCGATGAGCAGTTCTTC.

The rearrangement joins TRBV5-4 to TRBJ2-7, with 8 bases matching TRBD2. V gave up 0 bases and J gave up 6 bases; unmatched junction bases: 8. The CDR3 covers 15 residues. Germline values: CDR1 SGHNT, CDR2 YYREEE (reference sequence). This chain's CDR3 is CASSLEPAGAFEQYF. The CDR3 DNA reads TGTGCCAGCAGCTTGGAACCAGCGGGAGCCTTCGAGCAGTACTTC.

The chain carries TRBV6-1 and TRBJ1-1, with TRBD1 matching over 7 bases. This CDR3 has 15 amino acids. V lost 5 bases to trimming and J lost 1 base; unmatched junction nucleotides: 7. CDR1 is MNHNS, CDR2 SASEGT, per germline. CDR3 DNA: TGTGCCAGCAGTTTCACAGGGGCGAAGAACACTGAAGCTTTCTTT. Its translation: CASSFTGAKNTEAFF.